What follows is one T cell receptor (beta chain) and its context. This clone has only a few counts. Its antigen target is currently unknown. No base quality values were provided; no much bigger clone lies one nucleotide off. This specimen belongs to a study of blood T cell repertoires in COVID-19 (dated by TCRdb to about 2020). For the study in its entirety: Collaborator samples came from the United States, Italy and Spain and covered acute and convalescent phases of COVID-19. The prospective study material was composed of cDNA or gDNA derived from T cells, B-cell-depleted T cells, or PBMCs. Deeply sampled blood TCRbeta repertoires from subjects exposed to, actively infected with, or recovered from COVID-19 were included in the dataset. The repertoires were made available in a free public database intended to serve as a resource for research on the immune response to SARS-CoV-2. Samples were obtained from the ongoing ImmuneRACE study (first 160 participants) and from 1,000 to 1,500 subjects provided by 6 global collaborators. A de-identified subject ID, COVID-19 status, age in years and sex were almost always included in the sample metadata. Where available, HLA class I and class II types were obtained from metadata supplied by the sample provider rather than from assay-based typing. Results and caveats for the whole study, not just this receptor: The quantity of clinical and demographic metadata differed by source and by participant and was supplied without curation.

TCRbeta CDR3 regions were amplified from genomic DNA using the immunoSEQ Assay, a bias-controlled multiplex PCR. From the authors' description of their analysis: Within the assay, amplification of reference gene primers was used to estimate how many nucleated cells each sample contained. To quantify the absolute abundance of each unique TCRbeta CDR3 rearrangement, sequence reads were collapsed and filtered. For each sample, productive Simpson clonality was calculated as the square root of Simpson's diversity index across productive rearrangements. In TCRdb, the immuneACCESS table is reduced to in-frame sequences with V and J assigned. These tables do not hold every clone; where another copy was compared, an unresolved V gene accounts for under half, and the others remain unexplained. That table furnishes V, J and clone size, whereas the DNA furnished D and trimming. The sample contains tens of thousands of clones, roughly 75% of them found a single time. Approximately 4% of the sample goes to the ten largest clones.

Whole blood was collected in K2EDTA tubes by collaborating institutions according to the institutions' own protocols. For TCRbeta analysis, collaborators shipped samples as frozen whole blood, isolated PBMCs, or DNA extracted from either of those sample types. The germline V gene encodes CDR1 LNHDA and CDR2 SQIVND (reference sequence). Including the terminal cysteine and phenylalanine, the CDR3 comprises 13 residues. Only CDR3 DNA remains: 39 bases, in frame from the first base. The V end loses 5 bases and the J end loses 3 bases, and a stretch of 8 bases separates them. What was sequenced was peripheral blood. The rearrangement joined TRBV19 to TRBJ1-3; no D gene is confidently identified. This receptor was taken from a woman in her forties or fifties with acute or convalescent COVID-19. The CDR3 is CASSAGIGNTIYF. The DNA reads TGTGCCAGTAGTGCAGGAATTGGAAACACCATATATTTT. The full variable domain, completed from the reference TRBV19 and TRBJ1-3 proteins outside the CDR3, reads DGGITQSPKYLFRKEGQNVTLSCEQNLNHDAMYWYRQDPGQGLRLIYYSQIVNDFQKGDIAEGYSVSREKKESFPLTVTSAQKNPTAFYLCASSAGIGNTIYFGEGSWLTVV.